One TCR beta chain is described in this entry. Sampling around 10 ml of fresh peripheral blood provided the PBMCs. These data come from a study of Graves' ophthalmopathy and Graves' hyperthyroidism. Trimming took off 3 bases at V and 3 bases at J, with 14 bases between the two ends. Germline CDR1 is KGHDR and CDR2 is SFDVKD. This CDR3 is built from 15 residues. Beta-chain TCR CDR3 regions were amplified from RNA transcripts. A first-round RT-PCR used HTBI primers, followed by a second-round multiplex PCR. TCRdb reanalysed the multiplex PCR reads using MiXCR and keeps one entry per CDR3 protein. The sample contains 300,000 to 400,000 distinct CDR3 sequences, roughly 15% of which appear only once.

This clonotype originated in an adult man with Graves' ophthalmopathy. The genes are TRBV24-1 and TRBJ2-7; a possible D gene is TRBD1 (6 bases). Sample: peripheral blood. CDR3 DNA sequence: TGTGCCACCAGTGATAATAAGGGGGTCCACTACGAGCAGTACTTC. Translation: CATSDNKGVHYEQYF.